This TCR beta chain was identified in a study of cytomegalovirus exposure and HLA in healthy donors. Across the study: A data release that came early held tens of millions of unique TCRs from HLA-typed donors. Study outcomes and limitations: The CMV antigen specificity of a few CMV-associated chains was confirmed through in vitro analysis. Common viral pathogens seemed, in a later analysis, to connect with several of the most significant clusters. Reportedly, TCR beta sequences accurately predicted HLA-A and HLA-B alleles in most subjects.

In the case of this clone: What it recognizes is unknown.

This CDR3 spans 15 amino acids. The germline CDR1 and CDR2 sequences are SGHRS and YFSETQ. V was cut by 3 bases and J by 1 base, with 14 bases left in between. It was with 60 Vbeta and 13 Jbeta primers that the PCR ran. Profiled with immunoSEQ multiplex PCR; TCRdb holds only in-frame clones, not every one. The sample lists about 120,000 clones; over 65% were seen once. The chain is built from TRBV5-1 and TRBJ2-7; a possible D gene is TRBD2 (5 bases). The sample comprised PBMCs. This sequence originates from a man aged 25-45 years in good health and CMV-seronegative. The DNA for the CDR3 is TGCGCCAGCAGCTACTATCGGGGAACTTCCTACGAGCAGTACTTC. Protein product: CASSYYRGTSYEQYF.